The entry that follows covers one T cell receptor beta chain sequence. Germline CDR1 and CDR2: SGHVS and FQNEAQ. Between the trimmed V and J ends, which lost 5 bases and 2 bases, there was a span of 13 bases. The CDR3 has 14 amino acids. The data are from a study of blood T cell repertoires in COVID-19. About the research overall: From T cells, B-cell-depleted T cells, or PBMCs came the material, which was cDNA or gDNA.

The table came from immunoSEQ multiplex PCR; TCRdb's copy has only in-frame clones and leaves some out. The repertoire holds tens of thousands of clones, with 70% to 90% as singletons. The chain couples TRBV7-8 to TRBJ2-7; no firm D call. The source material was peripheral blood. The source of this sequence is a man aged 70-80 years with acute or convalescent COVID-19. The CDR3, as DNA: TGTGCCAGCAGCCCCACGTGGCTAGCCTACGAGCAGTACTTC. Protein sequence: CASSPTWLAYEQYF.